This T cell receptor (beta chain) was found in a study of blood T cells in healthy people across ages. Healthy Caucasian individuals from Russia aged about 6 to 90 served as donors. Isolation per sample recovered at least 7 million PBMCs. This clonotype was counted only a few times. The antigen remains undetermined. Combining a sample-barcoded 5' primer with a J-beta primer mix, a second PCR ran for 7 to 11 cycles. TCRdb processed the 5' RACE reads anew with MiXCR; each CDR3 protein has one entry. This table holds hundreds of thousands of distinct CDR3 sequences, roughly 52% found once. Overall study results and limits: Strong correlation was found linking TCR beta diversity to naive T cell percentage.

The CDR3 consists of 18 residues. J was trimmed by 5 bases and V by 5 bases; bases with no gene match: 16. Germline values: CDR1 SGHTA, CDR2 FQGNSA. Sequencing input: blood. The sequence was collected from a young man in good health. This chain uses TRBV7-2 with TRBJ2-3; 10 bases match TRBD2. CDR3 coding DNA: TGTGCCAGCAGCGGACTCTTGAAAGCGGGGGGGCACGAAGATACGCAGTATTTT. It is translated as CASSGLLKAGGHEDTQYF.